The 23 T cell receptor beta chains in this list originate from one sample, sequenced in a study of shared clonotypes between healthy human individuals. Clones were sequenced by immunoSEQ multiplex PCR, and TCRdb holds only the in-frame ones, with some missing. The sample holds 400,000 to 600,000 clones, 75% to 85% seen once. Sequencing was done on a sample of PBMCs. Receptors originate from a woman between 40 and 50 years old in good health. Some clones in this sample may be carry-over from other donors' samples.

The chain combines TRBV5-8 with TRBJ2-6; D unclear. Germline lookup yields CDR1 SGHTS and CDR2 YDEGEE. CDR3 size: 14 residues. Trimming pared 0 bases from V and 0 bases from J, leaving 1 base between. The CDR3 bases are TGTGCCAGCAGCTTGGGCTCTGGGGCCAACGTCCTGACTTTC. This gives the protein CASSLGSGANVLTF.

CDR3 in amino acids: CASSESGQQKQYF. CDR3 sequence (DNA): TGCGCCAGCAGTGAGTCCGGGCAGCAAAAGCAGTACTTC. The genes are TRBV10-1 and TRBJ2-7; D unclear. Germline V gene lookup returns CDR1 WNHNN and CDR2 SYGVQD (reference sequence). Trimming removed 0 bases from V and 8 bases from J, with 11 bases in between. The CDR3 loop spans 13 amino acids.

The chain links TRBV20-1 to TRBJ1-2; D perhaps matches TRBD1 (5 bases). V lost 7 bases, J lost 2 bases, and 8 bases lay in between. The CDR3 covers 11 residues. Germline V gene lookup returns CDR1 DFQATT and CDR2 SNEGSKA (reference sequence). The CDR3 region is CSGGTNYGYTF. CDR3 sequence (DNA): TGCAGTGGAGGGACGAACTATGGCTACACCTTC.

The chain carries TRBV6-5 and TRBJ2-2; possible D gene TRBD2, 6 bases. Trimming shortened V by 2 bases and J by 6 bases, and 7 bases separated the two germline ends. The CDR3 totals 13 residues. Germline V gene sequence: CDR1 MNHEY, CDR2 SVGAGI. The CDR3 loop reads CASSYREAGELFF. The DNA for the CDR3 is TGTGCCAGCAGTTACAGGGAGGCCGGGGAGCTGTTTTTT.

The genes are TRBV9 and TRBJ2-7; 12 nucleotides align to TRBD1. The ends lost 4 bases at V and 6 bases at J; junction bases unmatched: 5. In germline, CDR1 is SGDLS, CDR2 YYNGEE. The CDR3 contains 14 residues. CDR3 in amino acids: CASSKGTGGAEQYF. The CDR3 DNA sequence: TGTGCCAGCAGCAAAGGGACAGGGGGCGCCGAGCAGTACTTC. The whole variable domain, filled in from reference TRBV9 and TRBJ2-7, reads DSGVTQTPKHLITATGQRVTLRCSPRSGDLSVYWYQQSLDQGLQFLIQYYNGEERAKGNILERFSAQQFPDLHSELNLSSLELGDSALYFCASSKGTGGAEQYFGPGTRLTVT.

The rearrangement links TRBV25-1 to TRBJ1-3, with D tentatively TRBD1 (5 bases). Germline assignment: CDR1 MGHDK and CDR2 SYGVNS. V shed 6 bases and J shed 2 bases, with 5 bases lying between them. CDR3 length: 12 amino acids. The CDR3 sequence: CASRTAGNTIYF. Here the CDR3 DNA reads TGTGCCAGCAGGACAGCTGGAAACACCATATATTTT.

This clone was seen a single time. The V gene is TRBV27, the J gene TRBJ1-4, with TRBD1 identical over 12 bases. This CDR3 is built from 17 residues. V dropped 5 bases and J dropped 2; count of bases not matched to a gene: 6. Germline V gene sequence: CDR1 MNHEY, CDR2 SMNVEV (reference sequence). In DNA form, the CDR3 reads TGTGCCAGCAGTAGGGGACAGGGGGCGCCGACTAATGAAAAACTGTTTTTT. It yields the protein CASSRGQGAPTNEKLFF.

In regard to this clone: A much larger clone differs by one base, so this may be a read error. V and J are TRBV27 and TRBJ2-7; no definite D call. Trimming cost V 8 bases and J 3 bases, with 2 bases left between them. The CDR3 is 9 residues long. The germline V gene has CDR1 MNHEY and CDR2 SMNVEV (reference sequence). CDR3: CASDYEQYF. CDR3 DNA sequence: TGTGCCAGCGACTACGAGCAGTACTTC.

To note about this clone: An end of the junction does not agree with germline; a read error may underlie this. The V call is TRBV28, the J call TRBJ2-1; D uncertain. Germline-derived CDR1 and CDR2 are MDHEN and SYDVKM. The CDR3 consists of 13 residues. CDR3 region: CASSLLYPGEQLF. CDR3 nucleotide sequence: TGTGCCAGCAGTTTATTATACCCGGGTGAGCAGCTCTTC.

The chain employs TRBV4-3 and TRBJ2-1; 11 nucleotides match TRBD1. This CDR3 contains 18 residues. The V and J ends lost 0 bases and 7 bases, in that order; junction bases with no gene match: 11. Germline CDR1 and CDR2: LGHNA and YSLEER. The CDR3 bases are TGCGCCAGCAGCCAAGATCTTTTGGGGACAGGGGGTGGAAATGAGCAGTTCTTC. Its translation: CASSQDLLGTGGGNEQFF.

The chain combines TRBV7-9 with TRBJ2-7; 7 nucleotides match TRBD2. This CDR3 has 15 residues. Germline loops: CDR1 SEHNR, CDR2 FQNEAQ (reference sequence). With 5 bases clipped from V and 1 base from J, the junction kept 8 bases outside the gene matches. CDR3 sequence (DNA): TGTGCCAGCAGCCCCTTAGCGGGTCAGTCCTACGAGCAGTACTTC. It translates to CASSPLAGQSYEQYF. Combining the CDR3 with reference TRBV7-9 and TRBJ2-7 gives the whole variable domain DTGVSQNPRHKITKRGQNVTFRCDPISEHNRLYWYRQTLGQGPEFLTYFQNEAQLEKSRLLSDRFSAERPKGSFSTLEIQRTEQGDSAMYLCASSPLAGQSYEQYFGPGTRLTVT.

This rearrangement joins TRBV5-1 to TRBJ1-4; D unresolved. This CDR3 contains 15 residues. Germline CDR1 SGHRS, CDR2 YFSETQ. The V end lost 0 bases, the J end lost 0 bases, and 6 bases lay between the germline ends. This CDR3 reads CASSLDTPTNEKLFF. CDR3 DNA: TGCGCCAGCAGCTTGGACACCCCAACTAATGAAAAACTGTTTTTT.

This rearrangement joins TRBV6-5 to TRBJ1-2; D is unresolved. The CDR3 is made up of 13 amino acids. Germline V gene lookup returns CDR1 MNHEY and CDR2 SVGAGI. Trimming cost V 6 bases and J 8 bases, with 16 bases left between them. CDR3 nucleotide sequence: TGTGCCAGCAGCCCAGCTACAGCGGAAGGCTACACCTTC. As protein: CASSPATAEGYTF.

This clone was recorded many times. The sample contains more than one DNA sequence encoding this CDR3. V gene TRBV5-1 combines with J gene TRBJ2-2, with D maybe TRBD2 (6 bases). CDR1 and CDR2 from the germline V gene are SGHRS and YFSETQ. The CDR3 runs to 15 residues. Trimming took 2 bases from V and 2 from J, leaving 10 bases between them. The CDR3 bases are TGCGCCAGCAGCTTTGGGGCGGGAAACACCGGGGAGCTGTTTTTT. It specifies CASSFGAGNTGELFF.

The CDR3, as DNA: TGCAGCGTAGGACTAGCGGGAGTTGGAGGGTTCGAGCAGTACTTC. It specifies CSVGLAGVGGFEQYF. V gene TRBV29-1 combines with J gene TRBJ2-7; 13 bases fit TRBD2. The trim removed 6 bases at V and 6 bases at J, leaving 11 bases unmatched. Germline lookup yields CDR1 SQVTM and CDR2 ANQGSEA. The CDR3 runs to 15 residues.

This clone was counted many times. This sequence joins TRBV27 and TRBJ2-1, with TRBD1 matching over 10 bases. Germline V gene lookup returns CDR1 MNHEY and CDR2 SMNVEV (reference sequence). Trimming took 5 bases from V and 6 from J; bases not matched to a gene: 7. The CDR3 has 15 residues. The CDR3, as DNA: TGTGCCAGCAGTCTTAGACAGGGGGCGGGCAATGAGCAGTTCTTC. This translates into CASSLRQGAGNEQFF.

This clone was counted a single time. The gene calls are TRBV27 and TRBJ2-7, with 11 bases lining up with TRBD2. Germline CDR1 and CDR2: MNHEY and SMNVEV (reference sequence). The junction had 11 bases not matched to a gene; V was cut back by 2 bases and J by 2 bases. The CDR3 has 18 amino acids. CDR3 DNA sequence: TGTGCCAGCAGTTTACATGGGGCTAGCGGGAGGACAGCCTACGAGCAGTACTTC. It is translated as CASSLHGASGRTAYEQYF.

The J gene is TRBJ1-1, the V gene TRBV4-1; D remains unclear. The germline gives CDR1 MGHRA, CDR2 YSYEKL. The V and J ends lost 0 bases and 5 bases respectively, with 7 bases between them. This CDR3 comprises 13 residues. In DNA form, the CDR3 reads TGCGCCAGCAGCCAAGACAGGAGGACTGAAGCTTTCTTT. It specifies CASSQDRRTEAFF.

CDR3 sequence (DNA): TGTGCCAGCAGTCCAAGCTCCTACGAGCAGTACTTC. Encoded protein: CASSPSSYEQYF. The rearrangement links TRBV28 to TRBJ2-7; D gene uncertain. Germline V CDR1 and CDR2: MDHEN, SYDVKM. Trimming removed 5 bases at V and 0 bases at J, with 5 bases between. This CDR3 region has 12 residues.

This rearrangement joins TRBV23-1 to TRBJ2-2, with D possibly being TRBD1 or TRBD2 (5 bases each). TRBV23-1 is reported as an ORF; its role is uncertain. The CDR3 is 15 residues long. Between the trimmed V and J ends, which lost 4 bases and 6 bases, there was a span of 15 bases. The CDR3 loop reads CASSPGTDGSGELFF. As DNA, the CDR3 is TGCGCCAGCAGTCCGGGGACGGACGGTTCCGGGGAGCTGTTTTTT.

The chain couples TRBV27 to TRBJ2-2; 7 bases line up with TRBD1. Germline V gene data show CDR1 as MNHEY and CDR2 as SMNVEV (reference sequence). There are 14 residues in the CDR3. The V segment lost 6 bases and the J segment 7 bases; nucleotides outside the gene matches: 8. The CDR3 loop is CASRLTGWDGELFF. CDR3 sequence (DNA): TGTGCCAGCAGGTTGACAGGGTGGGACGGGGAGCTGTTTTTT.

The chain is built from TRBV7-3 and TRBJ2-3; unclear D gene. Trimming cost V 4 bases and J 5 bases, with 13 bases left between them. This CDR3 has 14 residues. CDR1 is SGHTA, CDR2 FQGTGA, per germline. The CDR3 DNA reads TGTGCCAGCAGCTCGAGTAGCTCCAGAGATACGCAGTATTTT. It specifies CASSSSSSRDTQYF.

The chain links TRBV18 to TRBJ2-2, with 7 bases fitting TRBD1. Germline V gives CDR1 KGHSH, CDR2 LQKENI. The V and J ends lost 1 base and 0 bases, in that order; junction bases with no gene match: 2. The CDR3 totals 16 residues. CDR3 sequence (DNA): TGTGCCAGCTCACCACAGGGGGCCTCGAACACCGGGGAGCTGTTTTTT. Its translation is CASSPQGASNTGELFF.